This record covers a single TCR beta chain. The antigen remains undetermined. These data come from a study of shared clonotypes between healthy human individuals. General study results and limits: Researchers sampled only blood; tissue repertoires likely differ.

CDR1 is LNHDA, CDR2 SQIVND, per germline (reference sequence). The CDR3 consists of 16 residues. V lost 3 bases and J lost 4; bases outside the gene matches: 7. Authors' methods: Filtering was not the same, since immunoSEQ gave junction-only sequences without quality scores. Profiling relied on immunoSEQ multiplex PCR, and the TCRdb table lists in-frame clones only, not all of them. That table furnishes V, J and clone size, whereas the DNA furnished D and trimming. In the table there are 2 million to 2.5 million clones, less than 95% of which are singletons. Caucasian adults living in Nashville, Tennessee, provided all samples.

The TCR was taken from a man younger than 35 in good health. Some clones in this sample may be carry-over from other donors' samples. The chain links TRBV19 to TRBJ2-2; 8 bases fit TRBD2. The specimen sequenced was naive CD4+ T cells from PBMCs. Subset indicated: CD45RA+ positively selected. DNA of the CDR3: TGTGCCAGTAGTATTTTCGGACGGGAGGGCACCGGGGAGCTGTTTTTT. Amino acids: CASSIFGREGTGELFF.